The 10 T cell receptor beta chains below were found in one sample sequenced in a study of T-cell reconstitution after alpha-beta-depleted transplantation in children. Unique molecular identifiers were built into the TCRbeta library. TCRdb fed the PCR reads into MiXCR, producing one record per CDR3 protein. Of about half a million distinct CDR3 sequences detected, roughly an eighth appear once; the ten largest clones hold roughly 5.4%. Sequenced material: PBMCs from the stem cell graft donor, taken from the stem cell graft. These receptors were collected from a human donor who donated a stem cell graft to a child with combined immunodeficiency.

The V gene is TRBV10-3, the J gene TRBJ2-3; 14 bases align to TRBD2. The V and J ends lost 5 bases and 4 bases, in that order; junction bases with no gene match: 11. CDR3 size: 18 residues. Germline lookup yields CDR1 ENHRY and CDR2 SYGVKD. CDR3: CAISLFGTSGGRPDTQYF. The CDR3 DNA reads TGTGCCATCAGTTTATTTGGGACTAGCGGGGGCCGGCCAGATACGCAGTATTTT.

This chain connects TRBV9 to TRBJ2-7; 7 bases match TRBD2. This CDR3 region has 15 residues. J lost 6 bases, V lost 4 bases, and 13 bases had no gene match. Germline values: CDR1 SGDLS, CDR2 YYNGEE. The CDR3 reads CASSPLGEGLVEQYF. The CDR3 DNA sequence: TGTGCCAGCAGCCCCCTCGGGGAGGGATTAGTCGAGCAGTACTTC.

This clonotype was detected a few times. The V call is TRBV12-5, the J call TRBJ2-7; 13 positions match TRBD2. Germline assignment: CDR1 LGHNT and CDR2 FRNRAP. The CDR3 length is 20 residues. Trimming at V came to 1 base and at J to 2 bases, leaving 14 bases not matched to a gene. Here the CDR3 DNA reads TGTGCTAGTGGTTTGGCTCTTCCTGAAACGGGGACTAGCGGGACCTACGAGCAGTACTTC. Amino acid sequence: CASGLALPETGTSGTYEQYF.

This clonotype was recorded a few times. The chain recombines TRBV6-1 with TRBJ2-2; D is uncertain. Trimming removed 1 base from V and 5 bases from J, with 11 bases in between. CDR3 length: 15 residues. Germline CDR1 reads MNHNS; CDR2 reads SASEGT. The CDR3 loop is CASSEVRFRTGELFF. CDR3 sequence (DNA): TGTGCCAGCAGTGAAGTAAGGTTTAGGACCGGGGAGCTGTTTTTT.

This clonotype was counted only a few times. The gene calls are TRBV15 and TRBJ2-5; the D gene is possibly TRBD1 (7 bases). The V and J ends lost 0 bases and 2 bases respectively, with 19 bases between them. This CDR3 comprises 18 residues. CDR1 and CDR2 (germline): LNHNV, YYDKDF (reference sequence). Written as DNA, the CDR3 is TGTGCCACCAGCAGAGATTGGCCCAAGGGGGGACAGCAAGAGACCCAGTACTTC. Translating it yields CATSRDWPKGGQQETQYF.

V and J are TRBV7-2 and TRBJ2-3; no firm D call. Trimming took off 3 bases at V and 1 base at J, with 8 bases between the two ends. Germline CDR1 reads SGHTA; CDR2 reads FQGNSA. This CDR3 spans 14 amino acids. CDR3 amino acids: CASSFARGTDTQYF. The DNA for the CDR3 is TGTGCCAGCAGCTTTGCAAGGGGCACAGATACGCAGTATTTT.

This clonotype turned up a few times. V gene TRBV10-3 combines with J gene TRBJ2-5, with D perhaps matching TRBD1 (7 bases). Trimming stripped 2 bases from V and 2 bases from J, with 18 bases between. Germline V gene sequence: CDR1 ENHRY, CDR2 SYGVKD. The CDR3 spans 17 residues. In DNA, the CDR3 is TGTGCCATCAGTGAGCCCCCCAGGGGGGAATTTCAAGAGACCCAGTACTTC. Translation: CAISEPPRGEFQETQYF.

Ten or more counts support this clonotype. This chain joins TRBV4-3 and TRBJ2-1; unclear D gene. V was trimmed by 0 bases and J by 2 bases, leaving 14 bases between them. The CDR3 sequence is 17 residues long. CDR1 and CDR2 (germline): LGHNA, YSLEER. The CDR3 nucleotides are TGCGCCAGCAGCCAAGACCCCGGCCTGAGAGCCTACAATGAGCAGTTCTTC. Translation gives CASSQDPGLRAYNEQFF.

The chain is built from TRBV6-5 and TRBJ2-7; TRBD2 aligns across 9 bases. Germline CDR1 MNHEY, CDR2 SVGAGI. V lost 5 bases to trimming and J lost 7 bases; unmatched junction nucleotides: 9. CDR3 length: 14 amino acids. CDR3 nucleotide sequence: TGTGCCAGCAGTAACTTGGGACTAGCAAGGGAGCAGTACTTC. Its translation: CASSNLGLAREQYF.

This clonotype was picked up a small number of times. V gene TRBV12-3 or TRBV12-4 combines with J gene TRBJ1-5; D is undetermined. The CDR3 is made up of 13 amino acids. Between the trimmed V and J ends, which lost 7 bases and 4 bases, there was a span of 11 bases. This CDR3 reads CASTHRGNQPQHF. In nucleotides, the CDR3 is TGTGCCAGCACCCATCGGGGTAATCAGCCCCAGCATTTT.